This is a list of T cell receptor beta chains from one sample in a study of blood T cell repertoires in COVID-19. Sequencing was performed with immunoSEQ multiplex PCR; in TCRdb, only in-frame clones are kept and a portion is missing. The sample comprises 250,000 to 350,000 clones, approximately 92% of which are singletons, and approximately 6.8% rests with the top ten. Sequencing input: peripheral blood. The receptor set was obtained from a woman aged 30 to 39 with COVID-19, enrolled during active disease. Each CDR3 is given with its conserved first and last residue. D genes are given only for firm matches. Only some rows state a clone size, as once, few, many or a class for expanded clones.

CDR3nt: TGTGCCAGCAGTGACGAAGCGGGCCAGGGCACCGGGGAGCTGTTTTTT; CDR3aa: CASSDEAGQGTGELFF; abundance: NA; j_gene: TRBJ2-2; v_gene: TRBV6-4; d_gene: NA
CDR3nt: TGTGCCAGCAGTTTGACAGGTTCCTCTGGAAACACCATATATTTT; CDR3aa: CASSLTGSSGNTIYF; abundance: NA; j_gene: TRBJ1-3; v_gene: TRBV27; d_gene: NA
CDR3nt: TGTGCCAGCAGTTTCTACGGGCAAGAGACCCAGTACTTC; CDR3aa: CASSFYGQETQYF; abundance: NA; j_gene: TRBJ2-5; v_gene: TRBV27; d_gene: NA
CDR3nt: TGCAGTGCTAGTGACGACAGGGGGCAGGGTCCCCAGCATTTT; CDR3aa: CSASDDRGQGPQHF; abundance: once; j_gene: TRBJ1-5; v_gene: TRBV20-1; d_gene: TRBD1
CDR3nt: TGTGCCAGCAGAGGCCTAGGAGTGAGGGAGACCCAGTACTTC; CDR3aa: CASRGLGVRETQYF; abundance: NA; j_gene: TRBJ2-5; v_gene: TRBV6-5; d_gene: NA
CDR3nt: TGCGCCAGCAGCCAAGATCATCTAGCGGGATATACCGGGGAGCTGTTTTTT; CDR3aa: CASSQDHLAGYTGELFF; abundance: NA; j_gene: TRBJ2-2; v_gene: TRBV4-1; d_gene: TRBD2
CDR3nt: TGTGCCAGCAGCGTAGCAGAGGGATTCTCCTACGAGCAGTACTTC; CDR3aa: CASSVAEGFSYEQYF; abundance: NA; j_gene: TRBJ2-7; v_gene: TRBV9; d_gene: NA
CDR3nt: TGTGCCACCAGTGAGCCCGGGACATCGGGGACCCAGTACTTC; CDR3aa: CATSEPGTSGTQYF; abundance: once; j_gene: TRBJ2-5; v_gene: TRBV24-1; d_gene: NA
CDR3nt: TGTGCCAGCAGTTTATCGGCAGGGGGCAGCTATGGCTACACCTTC; CDR3aa: CASSLSAGGSYGYTF; abundance: NA; j_gene: TRBJ1-2; v_gene: TRBV27; d_gene: TRBD1
CDR3nt: TGTGCCAGCAGCAAAAATGGGCTAGCGGGATTGGATGAGCAGTTCTTC; CDR3aa: CASSKNGLAGLDEQFF; abundance: NA; j_gene: TRBJ2-1; v_gene: TRBV9; d_gene: TRBD2
CDR3nt: TGTGCCAGCAGCTCGGACAGGGGGGAGATTTACAATGAGCAGTTCTTC; CDR3aa: CASSSDRGEIYNEQFF; abundance: NA; j_gene: TRBJ2-1; v_gene: TRBV7-6; d_gene: TRBD1
CDR3nt: TGCGCCAGCAGTCCCAGGGGGCGATCCAAAAACATTCAGTACTTC; CDR3aa: CASSPRGRSKNIQYF; abundance: NA; j_gene: TRBJ2-4; v_gene: TRBV10-2; d_gene: TRBD1
CDR3nt: TGTGCCATCAGTGAGGGACTAGCGGGAGCTGGGGAGACCCAGTACTTC; CDR3aa: CAISEGLAGAGETQYF; abundance: NA; j_gene: TRBJ2-5; v_gene: TRBV10-3; d_gene: TRBD2
CDR3nt: TGTGCCAGCAGTGAATACAATAACTATGGCTACACCTTC; CDR3aa: CASSEYNNYGYTF; abundance: few; j_gene: TRBJ1-2; v_gene: TRBV25-1; d_gene: NA
CDR3nt: TGTGCCAGCAGTTTAGAGAAGCTAGCGGGAGTAACCGGGGAGCTGTTTTTT; CDR3aa: CASSLEKLAGVTGELFF; abundance: NA; j_gene: TRBJ2-2; v_gene: TRBV27; d_gene: TRBD2
CDR3nt: TGTGCCAGCATTCGGGGGGCACGAGGAAACACCATATATTTT; CDR3aa: CASIRGARGNTIYF; abundance: NA; j_gene: TRBJ1-3; v_gene: TRBV6-5; d_gene: NA
CDR3nt: TGTGCCAGCTTTTCTACTAGCGGGAGATCGAATGAGCAGTTCTTC; CDR3aa: CASFSTSGRSNEQFF; abundance: NA; j_gene: TRBJ2-1; v_gene: TRBV6-6; d_gene: TRBD2
CDR3nt: TGCGCCAGCAGCCTGACCCCTGGAGGGGGCGGTTTGGGTGGCTACACCTTC; CDR3aa: CASSLTPGGGGLGGYTF; abundance: NA; j_gene: TRBJ1-2; v_gene: TRBV4-3; d_gene: TRBD1
CDR3nt: TGTGCCAGCAGCCGGCTGACAGGGGATGGTGAAAAACTGTTTTTT; CDR3aa: CASSRLTGDGEKLFF; abundance: NA; j_gene: TRBJ1-4; v_gene: TRBV3-1/TRBV3-2; d_gene: TRBD1
CDR3nt: TGTGCCACCAGCAGAGAGGGTGGGGCGAGGCAGCCCCAGCATTTT; CDR3aa: CATSREGGARQPQHF; abundance: NA; j_gene: TRBJ1-5; v_gene: TRBV15; d_gene: NA
CDR3nt: TGTGCCAGCATCCGGGACAGAGGGTCCTACGAGCAGTACTTC; CDR3aa: CASIRDRGSYEQYF; abundance: NA; j_gene: TRBJ2-7; v_gene: TRBV28; d_gene: TRBD1